This T cell receptor beta chain was captured by sequencing in a study of blood T cell repertoires in COVID-19. Study background: Donors in the United States, Italy and Spain gave samples during acute or convalescent COVID-19.

How the authors handled the data: Estimation of nucleated cell counts was performed using reference gene primer amplification. Assay used: immunoSEQ multiplex PCR; TCRdb lists only in-frame clones, some missing. The D gene and trimming were derived from the DNA, and the V and J assignments and clone size from that table. The sample lists some 340,000 clones; around 83% were seen once. CDR1 and CDR2 (germline): SGHTA, FQGNSA. The CDR3 contains 15 residues. The junction had 2 bases not matched to a gene; V was cut back by 2 bases and J by 1 base. The V gene is TRBV7-2, the J gene TRBJ1-2; TRBD1 matches 9 bases. The source material was peripheral blood. The source is a man aged 25-45 years with active or convalescent COVID-19. The CDR3 nucleotides are TGTGCCAGCAGCTTAACGACAGGGGGTAACTATGGCTACACCTTC. Translation: CASSLTTGGNYGYTF.